The clone carrying this TCR beta chain was observed many times. Time point: patch test 1, 2 weeks after DPC sensitization. Stated treatment: therapeutic diphenylcyclopropenone sensitization with weekly scalp DPC. Those who donated were patients with alopecia, 18 to 70 years of age, and suitable for DPC. This sample is part of a study of human T cells and chemical hapten exposure. Looking at the study overall: In the approximately 25-week study, patients were dosed weekly with diphenylcyclopropenone on the scalp throughout. Small pooled library volume differences chiefly drove per-sample TCR yield variation.

CDR1 is SGHRS and CDR2 is YFSETQ in the germline V gene. Trimming took off 4 bases at V and 5 bases at J, with 15 bases between the two ends. The CDR3 covers 14 residues. Attachment of unique molecular identifiers to individual cDNA molecules was performed in the library. TCRdb re-analysed the RACE reads in MiXCR, keeping a single row per CDR3 protein. The sample records tens of thousands of distinct CDR3 sequences, around a tenth being singletons. Sequencing was performed on whole blood, taken in connection with sensitization to the hapten diphenylcyclopropenone (DPC). The chain uses TRBV5-1 and TRBJ2-5; D is possibly TRBD2 (5 bases). The sequence came from a woman aged 50 to 60 with alopecia areata. Some clones in this sample may be carry-over from other donors' samples. CDR3 residues: CASSPWSRGETQYF. CDR3 in DNA: TGCGCCAGCAGCCCTTGGTCCAGAGGGGAGACCCAGTACTTC.